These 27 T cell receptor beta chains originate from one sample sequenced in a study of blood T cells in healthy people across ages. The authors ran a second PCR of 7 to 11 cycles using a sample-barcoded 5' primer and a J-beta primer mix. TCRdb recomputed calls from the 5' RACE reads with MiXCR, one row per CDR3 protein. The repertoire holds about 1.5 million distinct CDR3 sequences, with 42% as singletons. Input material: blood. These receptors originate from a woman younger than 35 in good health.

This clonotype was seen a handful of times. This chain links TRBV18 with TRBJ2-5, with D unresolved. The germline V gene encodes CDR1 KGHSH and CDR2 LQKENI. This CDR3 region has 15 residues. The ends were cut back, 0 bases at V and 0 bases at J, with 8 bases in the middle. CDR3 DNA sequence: TGTGCCAGCTCACCACCGGGTCTGAACCAAGAGACCCAGTACTTC. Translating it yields CASSPPGLNQETQYF.

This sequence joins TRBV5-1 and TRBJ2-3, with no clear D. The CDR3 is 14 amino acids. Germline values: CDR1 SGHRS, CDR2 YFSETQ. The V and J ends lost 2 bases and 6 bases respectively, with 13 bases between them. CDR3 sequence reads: CASSFRSASDTQYF. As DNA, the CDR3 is TGCGCCAGCAGCTTCCGCTCGGCGAGCGATACGCAGTATTTT.

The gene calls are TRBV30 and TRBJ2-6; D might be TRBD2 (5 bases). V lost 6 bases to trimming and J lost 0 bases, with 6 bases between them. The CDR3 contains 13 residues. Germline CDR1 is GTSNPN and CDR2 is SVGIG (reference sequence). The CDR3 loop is CACDYSGANVLTF. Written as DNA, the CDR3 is TGTGCCTGTGACTACTCTGGGGCCAACGTCCTGACTTTC.

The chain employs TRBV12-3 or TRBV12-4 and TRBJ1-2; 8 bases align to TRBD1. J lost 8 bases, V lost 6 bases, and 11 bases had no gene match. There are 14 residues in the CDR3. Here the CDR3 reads CASRPQGALIGYTF. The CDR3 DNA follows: TGTGCCAGCAGACCTCAGGGGGCCTTAATAGGCTACACCTTC.

CDR3 DNA: TGTGCCACTAACGACAGGGCGGGTGGCTACACCTTC. Translated, it gives CATNDRAGGYTF. This sequence joins TRBV28 and TRBJ1-2, with 7 bases lining up with TRBD1. V shed 10 bases and J 7 bases; nucleotides not matched to a gene: 9. The CDR3 is made up of 12 amino acids. In germline, CDR1 is MDHEN, CDR2 SYDVKM.

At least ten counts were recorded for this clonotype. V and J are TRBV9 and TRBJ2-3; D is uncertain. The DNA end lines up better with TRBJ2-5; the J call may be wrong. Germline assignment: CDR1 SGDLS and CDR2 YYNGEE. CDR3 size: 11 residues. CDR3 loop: CASSVEGTQYF. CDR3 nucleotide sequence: TGTGCCAGCAGCGTAGAAGGGACCCAGTACTTC.

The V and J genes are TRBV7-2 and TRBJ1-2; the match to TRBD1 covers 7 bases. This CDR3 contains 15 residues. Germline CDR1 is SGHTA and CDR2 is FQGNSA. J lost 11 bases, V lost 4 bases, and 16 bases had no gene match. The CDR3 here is CASSSDPGQPFSYTF. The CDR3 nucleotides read TGTGCCAGCAGCTCCGATCCGGGACAGCCCTTTTCTTACACCTTC.

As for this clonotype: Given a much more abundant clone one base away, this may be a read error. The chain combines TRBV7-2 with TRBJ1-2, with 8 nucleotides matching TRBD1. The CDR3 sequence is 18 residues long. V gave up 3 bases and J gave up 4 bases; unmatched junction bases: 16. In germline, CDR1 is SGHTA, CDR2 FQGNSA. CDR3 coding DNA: TGTGCCAGCAGCTTTCAGGACAGGGAGGGACAGGTCTTCTATGGCTACACCTTC. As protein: CASSFQDREGQVFYGYTF.

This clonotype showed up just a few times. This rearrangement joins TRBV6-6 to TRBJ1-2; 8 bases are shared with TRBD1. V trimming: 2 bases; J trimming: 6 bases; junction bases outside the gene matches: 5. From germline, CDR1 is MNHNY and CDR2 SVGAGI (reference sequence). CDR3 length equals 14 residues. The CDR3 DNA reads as TGTGCCAGCAGTTACCCAGGGACAGGCCATGGCTACACCTTC. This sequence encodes CASSYPGTGHGYTF.

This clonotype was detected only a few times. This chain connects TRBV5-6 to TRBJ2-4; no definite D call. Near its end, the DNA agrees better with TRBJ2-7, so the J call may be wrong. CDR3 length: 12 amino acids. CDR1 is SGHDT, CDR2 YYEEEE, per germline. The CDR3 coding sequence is TGTGCCAGCAGCTTGCGATCCCACGAGCAGTACTTC. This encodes CASSLRSHEQYF.

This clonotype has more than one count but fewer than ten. The CDR3 nucleotides are TGCAGTGCTATGATTAGCTCCTACAATGAGCAGTTCTTC. Translated, it gives CSAMISSYNEQFF. The rearrangement uses TRBV20-1 and TRBJ2-1; no definite D call. V lost 4 bases and J lost 0, with 7 bases in between. The germline V gene has CDR1 DFQATT and CDR2 SNEGSKA (reference sequence). The CDR3 is 13 residues long.

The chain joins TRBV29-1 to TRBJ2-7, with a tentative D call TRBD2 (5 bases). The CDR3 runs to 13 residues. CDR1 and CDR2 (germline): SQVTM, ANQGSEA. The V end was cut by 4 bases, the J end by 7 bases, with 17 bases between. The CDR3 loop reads CSVGRDYEKEQYF. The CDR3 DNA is TGCAGCGTTGGACGGGATTACGAGAAGGAGCAGTACTTC.

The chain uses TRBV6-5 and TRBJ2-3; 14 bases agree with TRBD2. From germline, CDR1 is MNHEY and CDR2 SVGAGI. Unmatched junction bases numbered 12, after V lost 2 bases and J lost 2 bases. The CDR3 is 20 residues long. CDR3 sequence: CASSYTIPGLAGATTDTQYF. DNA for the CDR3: TGTGCCAGCAGTTACACGATCCCGGGACTAGCGGGGGCCACCACAGATACGCAGTATTTT.

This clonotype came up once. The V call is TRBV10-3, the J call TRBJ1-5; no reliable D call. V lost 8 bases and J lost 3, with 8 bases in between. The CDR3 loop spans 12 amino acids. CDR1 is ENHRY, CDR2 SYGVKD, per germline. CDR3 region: CAIGKNNQPQHF. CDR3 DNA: TGTGCCATCGGAAAGAACAATCAGCCCCAGCATTTT.

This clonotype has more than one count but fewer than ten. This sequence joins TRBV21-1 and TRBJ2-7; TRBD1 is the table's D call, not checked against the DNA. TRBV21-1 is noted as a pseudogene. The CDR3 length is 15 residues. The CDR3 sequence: CARSATGGHPYEQYF. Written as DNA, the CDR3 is TGTGCCAGGAGCGCTACAGGGGGCCACCCCTACGAGCAGTACTTC.

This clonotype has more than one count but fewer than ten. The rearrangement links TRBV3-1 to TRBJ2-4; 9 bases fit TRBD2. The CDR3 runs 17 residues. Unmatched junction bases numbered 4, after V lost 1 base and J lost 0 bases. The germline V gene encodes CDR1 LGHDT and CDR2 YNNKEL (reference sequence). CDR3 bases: TGTGCCAGCAGCCAAGTTGCTAGCGGGATAGCCAAAAACATTCAGTACTTC. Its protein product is CASSQVASGIAKNIQYF.

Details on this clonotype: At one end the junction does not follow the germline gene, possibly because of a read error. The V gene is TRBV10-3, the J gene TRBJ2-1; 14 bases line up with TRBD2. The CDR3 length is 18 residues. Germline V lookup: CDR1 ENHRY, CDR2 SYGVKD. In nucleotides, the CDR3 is TGTGCCATCAGTTTCGCCGGGACTAGCGGGAGTGCCTACAATGGGCAGTTCTTC. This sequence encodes CAISFAGTSGSAYNGQFF.

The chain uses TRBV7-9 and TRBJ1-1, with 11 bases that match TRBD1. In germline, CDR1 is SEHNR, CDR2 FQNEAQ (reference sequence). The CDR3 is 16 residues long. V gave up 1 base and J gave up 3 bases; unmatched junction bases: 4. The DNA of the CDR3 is TGTGCCAGCAGCTTAGATCCGGGACAGGGGGACACTGAAGCTTTCTTT. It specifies CASSLDPGQGDTEAFF.

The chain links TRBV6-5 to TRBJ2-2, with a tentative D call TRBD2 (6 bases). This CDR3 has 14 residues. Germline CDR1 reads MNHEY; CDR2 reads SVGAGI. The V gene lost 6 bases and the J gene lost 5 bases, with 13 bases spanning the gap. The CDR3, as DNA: TGTGCCAGCAGCCAGGGACTTTTGACCGGGGAGCTGTTTTTT. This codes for CASSQGLLTGELFF.

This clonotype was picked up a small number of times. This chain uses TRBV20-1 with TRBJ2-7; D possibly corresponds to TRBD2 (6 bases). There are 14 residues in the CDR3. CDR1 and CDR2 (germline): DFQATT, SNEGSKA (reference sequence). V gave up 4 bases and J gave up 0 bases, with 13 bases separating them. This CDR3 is CSAKSGTPSYEQYF. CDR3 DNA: TGCAGTGCTAAGTCCGGGACTCCCTCCTACGAGCAGTACTTC.

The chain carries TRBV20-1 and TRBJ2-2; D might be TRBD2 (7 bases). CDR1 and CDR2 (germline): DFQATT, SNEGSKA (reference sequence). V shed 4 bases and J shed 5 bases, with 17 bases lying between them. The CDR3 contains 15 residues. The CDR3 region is CSAKRGGVGTGELFF. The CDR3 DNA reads TGCAGTGCTAAGAGGGGGGGAGTCGGGACCGGGGAGCTGTTTTTT.

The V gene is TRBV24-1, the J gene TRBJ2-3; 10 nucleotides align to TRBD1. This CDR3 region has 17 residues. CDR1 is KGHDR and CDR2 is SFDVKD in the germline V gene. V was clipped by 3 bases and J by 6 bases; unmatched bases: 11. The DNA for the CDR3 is TGTGCCACCAGTGATCCCGAACCGGGACAGGGGATGGATACGCAGTATTTT. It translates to CATSDPEPGQGMDTQYF.

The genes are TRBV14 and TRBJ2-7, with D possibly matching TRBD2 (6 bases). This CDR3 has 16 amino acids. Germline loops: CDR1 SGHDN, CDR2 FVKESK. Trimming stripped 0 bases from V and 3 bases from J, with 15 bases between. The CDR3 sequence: CASSQDLAGTRYEQYF. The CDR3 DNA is TGTGCCAGCAGCCAAGATTTGGCCGGGACTCGCTACGAGCAGTACTTC.

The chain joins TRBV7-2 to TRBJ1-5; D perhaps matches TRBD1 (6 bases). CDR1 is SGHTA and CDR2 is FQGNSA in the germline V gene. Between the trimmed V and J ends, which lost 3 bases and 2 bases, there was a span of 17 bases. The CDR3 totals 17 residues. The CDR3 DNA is TGTGCCAGCAGCTTCCCGGACAGCTTTTGGGGCAATCAGCCCCAGCATTTT. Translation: CASSFPDSFWGNQPQHF.

Here the CDR3 reads CASSPGGRGNYGYTF. The CDR3 DNA follows: TGCGCCAGCAGCCCAGGGGGACGGGGGAACTATGGCTACACCTTC. The chain carries TRBV4-1 and TRBJ1-2; TRBD1 matches at 7 bases. Trimming at V came to 4 bases and at J to 2 bases, leaving 7 bases not matched to a gene. The CDR3 sequence is 15 residues long. Looked up from germline, CDR1 is MGHRA and CDR2 is YSYEKL.

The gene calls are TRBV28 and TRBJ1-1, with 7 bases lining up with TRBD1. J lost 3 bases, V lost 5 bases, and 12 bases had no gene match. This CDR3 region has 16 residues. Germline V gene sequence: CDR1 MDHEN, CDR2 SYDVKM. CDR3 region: CASSPSGGGSDTEAFF. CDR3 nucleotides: TGTGCCAGCAGTCCATCAGGGGGGGGCTCGGACACTGAAGCTTTCTTT.

The CDR3 is CAITTDSCNEQFF. The CDR3 DNA reads TGTGCCATCACTACCGACAGTTGCAATGAGCAGTTCTTC. The chain has TRBV10-3 and TRBJ2-1, with a weak D call TRBD1 (5 bases). The ends were cut back, 7 bases at V and 6 bases at J, with 13 bases in the middle. CDR1 is ENHRY, CDR2 SYGVKD, per germline. The CDR3 extends over 13 amino acids.